This entry concerns a single T cell receptor beta chain. The antigen it binds to is not known. No clone much larger than this one lies a single base away; base qualities are absent. This specimen belongs to a study of T-cell reconstitution after alpha-beta-depleted transplantation in children (dated by TCRdb to 2016 to 2018). The study in broad terms: Using TCR repertoire profiling, the study followed T-cell immune reconstitution in a quantitative way in children after TCRalphabeta/CD19-depleted allogeneic hematopoietic cell transplantation.

Library prep was done by PCR. The reads were generated on an Illumina HiSeq 2500. To normalize quantification of the TCRbeta repertoire, the TCR libraries were built with molecular barcoding that relied on unique molecular identifiers. The public reads were reanalyzed by TCRdb: fastp trimming at Q25, MiXCR alignment, in-frame beta chains only. A single entry per CDR3 protein holds the most common genes and DNA from its merged rows. The table for this sample lists around 600,000 distinct CDR3 sequences; around a sixth of them were counted only once. Of the sample, 0.85% to 1.3% is held by the ten largest clones. Reading the germline V gene (reference sequence) gives CDR1 DFQATT and CDR2 SNEGSKA. V loses 5 bases of germline sequence and J loses 0 bases, and the interval between the two ends is 14 bases. Measured from the cysteine to the phenylalanine, the CDR3 is 15 residues long. Only the CDR3 DNA stays, 45 bases, in frame from base 1.

This specimen consisted of PBMCs from the stem cell graft donor, obtained from the stem cell graft. The TCR originated in a human donor who donated a stem cell graft to a child with acute myeloid leukemia. The sequence is built from TRBV20-1 and TRBJ2-4; the best D guess is TRBD1, with 7 bases matching. The DNA sequence is as follows: TGCAGTGCTCAGGGGGAGGCTAGAGCCAAAAACATTCAGTACTTC. Its translation reads: CSAQGEARAKNIQYF.